Shown below are 8 T cell receptor beta chains from a single sample sequenced in a study of blood T cell repertoires in COVID-19. The repertoire was sequenced with immunoSEQ multiplex PCR; TCRdb's copy has only in-frame clones and lacks some. The sample includes 110,000 or so clones, more than 75% of them seen just once. The material sequenced was peripheral blood. The receptors come from a man aged 55 to 69 with acute or convalescent COVID-19.

This clone was seen a single time. V is TRBV23-1 and J is TRBJ2-6; no firm D call. TRBV23-1 has ORF status, its function being uncertain. The CDR3 is 18 residues long. V was clipped by 3 bases and J by 0 bases, with 15 bases between them. The CDR3 coding sequence is TGCGCCAGCAGTCACCACCCTCCGGCGGACTCTGGGGCCAACGTCCTGACTTTC. Translating gives CASSHHPPADSGANVLTF.

This chain uses TRBV28 with TRBJ1-5, with D tentatively TRBD1 (5 bases). This CDR3 is built from 16 residues. The germline V gene has CDR1 MDHEN and CDR2 SYDVKM. The V end lost 3 bases, the J end lost 5 bases, and 17 bases lay between the germline ends. The CDR3 protein is CASSFPQGGPYQPQHF. CDR3 sequence (DNA): TGTGCCAGCAGTTTTCCCCAGGGTGGTCCTTATCAGCCCCAGCATTTT. The full variable domain, with the rest looked up from reference TRBV28 and TRBJ1-5, is DVKVTQSSRYLVKRTGEKVFLECVQDMDHENMFWYRQDPGLGLRLIYFSYDVKMKEKGDIPEGYSVSREKKERFSLILESASTNQTSMYLCASSFPQGGPYQPQHFGDGTRLSIL.

The CDR3 spells CASSPLAGGGTGELFF. The CDR3 DNA reads as TGTGCCAGCAGCCCATTAGCGGGAGGGGGGACCGGGGAGCTGTTTTTT. This rearrangement joins TRBV7-3 to TRBJ2-2, with 11 bases lining up with TRBD2. Trimming cost V 5 bases and J 5 bases; bases outside gene matches: 7. CDR1 and CDR2 (germline): SGHTA, FQGTGA. This CDR3 contains 16 residues.

The CDR3 nucleotides are TGTGCCAGCAGTGGGGAGACAAGCACAGATACGCAGTATTTT. It encodes CASSGETSTDTQYF. The chain carries TRBV9 and TRBJ2-3; D is perhaps TRBD2 (5 bases). The CDR3 is made up of 14 amino acids. V was pared by 5 bases and J by 0 bases, with 10 bases between. Looked up from germline, CDR1 is SGDLS and CDR2 is YYNGEE.

This chain uses TRBV18 with TRBJ2-7, with 7 bases aligning to TRBD2. J gave up 0 bases and V 2 bases, and 4 bases lay outside the gene matches. The CDR3 loop spans 15 amino acids. Germline CDR1 and CDR2: KGHSH and LQKENI. CDR3 sequence reads: CASSPGGVSSYEQYF. DNA of the CDR3: TGTGCCAGCTCACCAGGGGGGGTAAGCTCCTACGAGCAGTACTTC.

The genes are TRBV18 and TRBJ2-1; no firm D call. The germline V gene has CDR1 KGHSH and CDR2 LQKENI. V was pared by 0 bases and J by 0 bases, with 9 bases between. The CDR3 has 16 residues. The CDR3 DNA reads as TGTGCCAGCTCACCACCCAACCCGAGCTCCTACAATGAGCAGTTCTTC. Translated: CASSPPNPSSYNEQFF.

The chain couples TRBV5-1 to TRBJ2-7, with 9 bases identical to TRBD1. CDR3 length equals 14 residues. Germline V gene data show CDR1 as SGHRS and CDR2 as YFSETQ. V trimming: 4 bases; J trimming: 0 bases; junction bases outside the gene matches: 2. CDR3 DNA sequence: TGCGCCAGCAGCCCGGGACAGGGCTCCTACGAGCAGTACTTC. Its protein product is CASSPGQGSYEQYF.

This chain joins TRBV15 and TRBJ1-5; TRBD1 aligns across 7 bases. The length of the CDR3 is 17 residues. Per the germline V gene, CDR1 is LNHNV and CDR2 is YYDKDF (reference sequence). V lost 1 base, J lost 1 base, and 7 bases stayed unmatched. In DNA, the CDR3 is TGTGCCACCAGCAGAGGAGGAGGGGGCGCGAGCAATCAGCCCCAGCATTTT. It codes for CATSRGGGGASNQPQHF.